These T cell receptor beta chains were read from a single sample in a study of blood T cells in healthy people across ages. TCRdb passed the 5' RACE reads through MiXCR, listing each CDR3 protein once. Of roughly 800,000 distinct CDR3 sequences listed, around 36% are singletons. The specimen was blood. These receptors originate from a man between 18 and 35 years old in good health. CDR3s include the opening cysteine and the closing phenylalanine or tryptophan. The D gene is left open where the match is weak.

d_call | j_call | v_call | cdr3_aa
. | TRBJ1-2 | TRBV4-3 | CASSQDRLSNYGYTF
TRBD2 | TRBJ2-7 | TRBV9 | CASSVGTSGGPYEQYF
. | TRBJ2-7 | TRBV14 | CASSQVPYGQYF
. | TRBJ1-1 | TRBV20-1 | CSARDGEKAEAFF
. | TRBJ2-5 | TRBV5-1 | CASSWRTEETQYF
TRBD2 | TRBJ2-1 | TRBV6-5 | CASSYLYRRGVSYNEQFF
. | TRBJ1-1 | TRBV20-1 | CSASLTQTTEAFF
TRBD1 | TRBJ2-3 | TRBV6-6 | CATGTDRVLDTQYF
. | TRBJ2-6 | TRBV20-1 | CSAADIGVGANVLTF
. | TRBJ2-3 | TRBV20-1 | CSATAGYTDTQYF
. | TRBJ2-3 | TRBV10-3 | CATAGWKIEERPDTQYF
TRBD1 | TRBJ2-7 | TRBV10-3 | CAISLSGQGPYEQYF
. | TRBJ2-3 | TRBV9 | CASSAMGGSTDTQYF
. | . | TRBV6-1 | CASTRGAGLGRETQYF
TRBD1 | TRBJ2-3 | TRBV9 | CASSGSGGADTQYF
. | TRBJ1-1 | TRBV9 | CASSVDRMNTEAFF
TRBD2 | TRBJ2-1 | TRBV6-5 | CASSYYRLAVTTLDNEQFF
TRBD2 | TRBJ2-7 | TRBV24-1 | CATSEARAGRNEQYF
. | TRBJ1-1 | TRBV4-2 | CASSPLPTMNTEAFF
. | TRBJ2-3 | TRBV10-3 | CAISGLPTDTQYF
. | TRBJ2-7 | TRBV28 | CASSVGTSTSYEQYF
TRBD1 | TRBJ2-1 | TRBV12-5 | CASGLVGTGQPDEQFF